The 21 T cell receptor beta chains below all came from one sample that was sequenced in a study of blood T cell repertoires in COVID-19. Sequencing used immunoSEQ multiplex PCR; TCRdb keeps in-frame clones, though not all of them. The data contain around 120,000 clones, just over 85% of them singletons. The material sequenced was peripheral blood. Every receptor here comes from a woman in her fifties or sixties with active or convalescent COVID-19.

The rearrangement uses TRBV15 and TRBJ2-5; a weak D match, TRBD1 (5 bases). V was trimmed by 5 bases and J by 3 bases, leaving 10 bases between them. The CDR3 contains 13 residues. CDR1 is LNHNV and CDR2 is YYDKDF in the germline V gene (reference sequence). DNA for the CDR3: TGTGCCACCAGCTGGGGCAGGAAAGAGACCCAGTACTTC. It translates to CATSWGRKETQYF.

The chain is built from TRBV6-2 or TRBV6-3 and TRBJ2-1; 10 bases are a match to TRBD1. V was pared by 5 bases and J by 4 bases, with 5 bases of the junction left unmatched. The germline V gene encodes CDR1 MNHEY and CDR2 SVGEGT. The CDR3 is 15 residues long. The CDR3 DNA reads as TGTGCCAGCAGTACCTCGGGACAGGGGTACAATGAGCAGTTCTTC. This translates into CASSTSGQGYNEQFF.

CDR3 sequence reads: CASGFGLTEAFF. Here the CDR3 DNA reads TGTGCTAGTGGTTTTGGACTGACTGAAGCTTTCTTT. V and J are TRBV12-5 and TRBJ1-1; the D is unclear. The germline V and J ends were trimmed by 3 bases and 5 bases, with 7 bases remaining between them. The CDR3 runs to 12 residues. The germline V gene has CDR1 LGHNT and CDR2 FRNRAP.

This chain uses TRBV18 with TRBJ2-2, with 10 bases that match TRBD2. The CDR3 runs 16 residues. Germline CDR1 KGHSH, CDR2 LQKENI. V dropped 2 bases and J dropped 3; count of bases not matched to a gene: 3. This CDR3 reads CASSPFLAGDTGELFF. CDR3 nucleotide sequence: TGTGCCAGCTCACCATTCCTAGCGGGAGACACCGGGGAGCTGTTTTTT.

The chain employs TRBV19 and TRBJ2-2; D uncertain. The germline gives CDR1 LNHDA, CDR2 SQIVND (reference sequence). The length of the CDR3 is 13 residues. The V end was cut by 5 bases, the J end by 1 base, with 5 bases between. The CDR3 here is CASSVRNTGELFF. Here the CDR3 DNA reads TGTGCCAGTAGTGTTCGGAACACCGGGGAGCTGTTTTTT.

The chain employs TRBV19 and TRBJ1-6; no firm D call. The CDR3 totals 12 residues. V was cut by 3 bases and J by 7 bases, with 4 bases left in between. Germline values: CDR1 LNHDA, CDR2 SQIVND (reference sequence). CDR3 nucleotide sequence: TGTGCCAGTAGTATCCGGAATTCACCCCTCCACTTT. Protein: CASSIRNSPLHF.

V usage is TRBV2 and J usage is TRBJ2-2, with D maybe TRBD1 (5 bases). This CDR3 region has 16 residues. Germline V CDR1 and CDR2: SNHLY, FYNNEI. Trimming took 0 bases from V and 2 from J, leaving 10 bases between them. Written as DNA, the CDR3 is TGTGCCAGCAGTGAAGCGTATAGGGGAAACACCGGGGAGCTGTTTTTT. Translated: CASSEAYRGNTGELFF.

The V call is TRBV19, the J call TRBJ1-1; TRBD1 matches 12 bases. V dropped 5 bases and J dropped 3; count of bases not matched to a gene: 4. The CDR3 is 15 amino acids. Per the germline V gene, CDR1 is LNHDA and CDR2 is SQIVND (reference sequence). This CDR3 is CASSSGQGAYTEAFF. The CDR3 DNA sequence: TGTGCCAGTAGTTCGGGACAGGGGGCGTACACTGAAGCTTTCTTT.

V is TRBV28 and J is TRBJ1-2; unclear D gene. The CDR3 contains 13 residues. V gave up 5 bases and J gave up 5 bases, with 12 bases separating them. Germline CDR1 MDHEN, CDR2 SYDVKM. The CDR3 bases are TGTGCCAGCAGTGAACTTGGGAGGTATGGCTACACCTTC. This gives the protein CASSELGRYGYTF.

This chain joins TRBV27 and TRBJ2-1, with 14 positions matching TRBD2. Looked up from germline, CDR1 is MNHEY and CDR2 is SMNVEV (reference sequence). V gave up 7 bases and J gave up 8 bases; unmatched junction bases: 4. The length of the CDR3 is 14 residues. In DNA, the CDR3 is TGTGCCAGCACCGGACTAGCGGGAGGAGATGAGCAGTTCTTC. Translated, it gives CASTGLAGGDEQFF.

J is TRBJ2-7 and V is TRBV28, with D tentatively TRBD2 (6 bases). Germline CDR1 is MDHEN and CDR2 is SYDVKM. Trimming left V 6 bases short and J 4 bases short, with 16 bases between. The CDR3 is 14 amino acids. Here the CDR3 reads CASSSGLRGYEQYF. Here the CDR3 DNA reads TGTGCCAGCAGCTCGGGACTCCGTGGGTACGAGCAGTACTTC.

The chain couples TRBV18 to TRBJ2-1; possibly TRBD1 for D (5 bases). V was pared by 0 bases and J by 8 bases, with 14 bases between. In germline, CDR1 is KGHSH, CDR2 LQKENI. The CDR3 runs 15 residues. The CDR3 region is CASSPPGPPRDEQFF. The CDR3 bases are TGTGCCAGCTCACCACCGGGGCCCCCAAGAGATGAGCAGTTCTTC.

CDR3 amino acids: CASSKMGGGREYEQYF. CDR3 DNA: TGTGCCAGCAGCAAAATGGGAGGCGGGAGGGAATACGAGCAGTACTTC. The V gene is TRBV21-1, the J gene TRBJ2-7; the D segment call TRBD2 is taken from the table without a DNA check. TRBV21-1 is a pseudogene locus. The CDR3 length is 16 residues.

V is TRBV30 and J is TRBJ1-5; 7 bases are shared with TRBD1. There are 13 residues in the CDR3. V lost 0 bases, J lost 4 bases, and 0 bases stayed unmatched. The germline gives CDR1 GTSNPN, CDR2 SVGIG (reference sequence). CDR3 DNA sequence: TGTGCCTGGAGTGTGACAGGGAATCAGCCCCAGCATTTT. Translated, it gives CAWSVTGNQPQHF.

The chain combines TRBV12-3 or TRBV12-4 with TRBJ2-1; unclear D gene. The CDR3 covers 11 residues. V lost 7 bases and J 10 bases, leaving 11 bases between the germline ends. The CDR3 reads CASTRSEEQFF. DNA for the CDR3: TGTGCCAGCACCCGATCGGAGGAGCAGTTCTTC.

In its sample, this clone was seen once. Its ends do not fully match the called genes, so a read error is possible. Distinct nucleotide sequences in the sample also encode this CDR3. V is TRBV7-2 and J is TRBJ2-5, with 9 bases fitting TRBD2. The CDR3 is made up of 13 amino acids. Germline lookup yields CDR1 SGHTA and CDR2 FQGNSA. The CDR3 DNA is TGTGCCAGCAGATTAGCGGGAGTAGAGACCCAGTACTTC. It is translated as CASRLAGVETQYF.

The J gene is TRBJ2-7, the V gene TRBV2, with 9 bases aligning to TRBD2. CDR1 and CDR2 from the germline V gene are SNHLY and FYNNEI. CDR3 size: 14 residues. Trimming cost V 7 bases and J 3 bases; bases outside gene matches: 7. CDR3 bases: TGTGCCAGCAAAACCGGGACTAGCAACTACGAGCAGTACTTC. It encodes CASKTGTSNYEQYF.

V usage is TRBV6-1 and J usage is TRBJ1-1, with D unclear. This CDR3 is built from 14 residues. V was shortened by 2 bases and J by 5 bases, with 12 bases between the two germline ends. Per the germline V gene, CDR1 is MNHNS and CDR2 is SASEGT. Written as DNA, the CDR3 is TGTGCCAGCAGTGAAAGGCCCAGCAGGACTGAAGCTTTCTTT. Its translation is CASSERPSRTEAFF.

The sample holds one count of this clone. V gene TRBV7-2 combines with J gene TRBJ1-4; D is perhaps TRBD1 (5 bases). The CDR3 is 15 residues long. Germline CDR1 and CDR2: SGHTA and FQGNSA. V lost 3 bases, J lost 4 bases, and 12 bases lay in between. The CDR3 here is CASSFMIGDNEKLFF. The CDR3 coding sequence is TGTGCCAGCAGCTTCATGATAGGGGATAATGAAAAACTGTTTTTT.

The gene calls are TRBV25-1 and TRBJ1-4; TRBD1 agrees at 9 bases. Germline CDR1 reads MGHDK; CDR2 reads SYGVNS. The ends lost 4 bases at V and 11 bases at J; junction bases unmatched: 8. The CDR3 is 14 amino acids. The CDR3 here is CASSGDRVKAKLFF. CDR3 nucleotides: TGTGCCAGCAGTGGGGACAGGGTAAAGGCTAAACTGTTTTTT.

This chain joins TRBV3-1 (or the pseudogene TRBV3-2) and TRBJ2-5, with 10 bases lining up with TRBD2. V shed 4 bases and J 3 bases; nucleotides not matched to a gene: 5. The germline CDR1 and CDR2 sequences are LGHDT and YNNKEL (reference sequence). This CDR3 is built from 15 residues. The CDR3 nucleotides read TGTGCCAGCAGCCCGTGGACTAGCGGAGAAGAGACCCAGTACTTC. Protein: CASSPWTSGEETQYF.